Each of the 12 T cell receptor beta chains below was sequenced from the same sample in a study of T-cell reconstitution after alpha-beta-depleted transplantation in children. During its preparation, the TCRbeta library received unique molecular identifiers. TCRdb re-analysed the PCR reads in MiXCR, keeping a single row per CDR3 protein. The sample lists around 800,000 distinct CDR3 sequences, 16% occurring once. The input for sequencing was PBMCs, mostly from graft donor cells, taken 360 days after TCRalphabeta/CD19-depleted stem cell transplant. The receptors here all came from a male patient under 18 who had a stem cell transplant for acute lymphoblastic leukemia, so the T cells may come from the graft donor.

V and J are TRBV7-2 and TRBJ2-5, with TRBD2 matching over 8 bases. CDR1 is SGHTA and CDR2 is FQGNSA in the germline V gene. The CDR3 length is 13 residues. V lost 10 bases to trimming and J lost 3 bases; unmatched junction nucleotides: 7. The CDR3, as DNA: TGTGCCAACGGGGGGGACGCCGAAGAGACCCAGTACTTC. Translated: CANGGDAEETQYF.

This clonotype was seen a few times. The CDR3 sequence: CASFPDRGITGELFF. The CDR3 nucleotides are TGTGCCAGCTTCCCCGACAGGGGAATCACCGGGGAGCTGTTTTTT. The chain employs TRBV18 and TRBJ2-2; TRBD1 matches at 8 bases. The CDR3 is 15 amino acids. Germline lookup yields CDR1 KGHSH and CDR2 LQKENI. V dropped 7 bases and J dropped 4; count of bases not matched to a gene: 8.

This clonotype turned up a few times. The V gene is TRBV25-1, the J gene TRBJ2-3; possible D gene TRBD1, 6 bases. Germline lookup yields CDR1 MGHDK and CDR2 SYGVNS. V was pared by 6 bases and J by 9 bases, with 16 bases between. The length of the CDR3 is 13 residues. The CDR3 DNA reads TGTGCCAGCAGCCGACAGGTTCTTGGGACGCAGTATTTT. Amino acids: CASSRQVLGTQYF.

The rearrangement uses TRBV29-1 and TRBJ1-4, with D possibly TRBD1 on 5 matching bases. The CDR3 has 13 residues. The germline V and J ends were trimmed by 6 bases and 7 bases, with 15 bases remaining between them. CDR1 and CDR2 (germline): SQVTM, ANQGSEA. This CDR3 reads CSVTGTEVEKLFF. CDR3 bases: TGCAGCGTCACCGGGACGGAGGTTGAAAAACTGTTTTTT.

This clonotype was picked up many times. V and J are TRBV27 and TRBJ1-6, with a tentative D call TRBD1 (5 bases). The CDR3 length is 17 residues. V shed 3 bases and J shed 6 bases, with 18 bases lying between them. Germline-derived CDR1 and CDR2 are MNHEY and SMNVEV (reference sequence). CDR3 residues: CASSFGWGGLGNSPLHF. The CDR3 DNA reads TGTGCCAGCAGTTTTGGCTGGGGGGGTTTGGGTAATTCACCCCTCCACTTT.

CDR3 region: CSVLTSGSLEQFF. The CDR3 nucleotides are TGCAGCGTTTTAACTAGCGGGAGTCTAGAGCAGTTCTTC. This chain links TRBV29-1 with TRBJ2-1, with TRBD2 matching 11 bases. The CDR3 is 13 amino acids. Per the germline V gene, CDR1 is SQVTM and CDR2 is ANQGSEA. Trimming removed 5 bases from V and 10 bases from J; junction bases left unmatched: 7.

This clonotype showed up many times. V is TRBV7-8 and J is TRBJ2-7, with 7 bases aligning to TRBD2. The CDR3 is 14 residues long. After removal of 3 bases from V and 2 bases from J, the junction contained 4 bases not matched to a gene. Germline loops: CDR1 SGHVS, CDR2 FQNEAQ. CDR3 DNA: TGTGCCAGCAGCTTGGGGACTACGGCCTACGAGCAGTACTTC. It translates to CASSLGTTAYEQYF.

The V gene is TRBV29-1, the J gene TRBJ1-1; TRBD1 matches at 7 bases. This CDR3 is built from 13 residues. Germline values: CDR1 SQVTM, CDR2 ANQGSEA. The V segment lost 4 bases and the J segment 3 bases; nucleotides outside the gene matches: 5. The CDR3 is CSVVRQGYTEAFF. DNA for the CDR3: TGCAGCGTTGTGCGACAGGGTTACACTGAAGCTTTCTTT. The variable domain in full, with the rest retrieved from reference TRBV29-1 and TRBJ1-1, is SAVISQKPSRDICQRGTSLTIQCQVDSQVTMMFWYRQQPGQSLTLIATANQGSEATYESGFVIDKFPISRPNLTFSTLTVSNMSPEDSSIYLCSVVRQGYTEAFFGQGTRLTVV.

This clonotype was counted only a few times. The chain couples TRBV29-1 to TRBJ2-3; TRBD2 might be the D (5 bases). Trimming stripped 0 bases from V and 0 bases from J, with 13 bases between. In germline, CDR1 is SQVTM, CDR2 ANQGSEA. This CDR3 contains 16 residues. The chain's CDR3 is CSVEELRRGSTDTQYF. The DNA of the CDR3 is TGCAGCGTTGAAGAGCTTAGGAGAGGGAGCACAGATACGCAGTATTTT.

The sample holds many counts of this clonotype. As DNA, the CDR3 is TGTGCCAGCAGCCAAGATGGGAGATCGGGCACAGATACGCAGTATTTT. Translated, it gives CASSQDGRSGTDTQYF. The genes are TRBV4-2 and TRBJ2-3, with D perhaps matching TRBD2 (5 bases). The CDR3 sequence is 16 residues long. Trimming stripped 0 bases from V and 1 base from J, with 11 bases between. CDR1 and CDR2 (germline): LGHNA, YNFKEQ.

Only a few counts were recorded for this clonotype. The chain couples TRBV7-6 to TRBJ2-7; D may be TRBD2 (6 bases). Germline V gene sequence: CDR1 SGHVS, CDR2 FNYEAQ. Trimming left V 4 bases short and J 5 bases short, with 6 bases between. The CDR3 runs 11 residues. The DNA for the CDR3 is TGTGCCAGCAGCTCTAGCGACGAGCAGTACTTC. This sequence encodes CASSSSDEQYF.

In its sample, this clonotype was seen a few times. The chain links TRBV5-1 to TRBJ2-5, with 7 bases matching TRBD2. Germline CDR1 SGHRS, CDR2 YFSETQ. CDR3 length: 16 residues. V was pared by 4 bases and J by 0 bases, with 9 bases of the junction left unmatched. CDR3 DNA: TGCGCCAGCAGCCCGGTACAGCGGGAAGACCAAGAGACCCAGTACTTC. Its protein product is CASSPVQREDQETQYF.